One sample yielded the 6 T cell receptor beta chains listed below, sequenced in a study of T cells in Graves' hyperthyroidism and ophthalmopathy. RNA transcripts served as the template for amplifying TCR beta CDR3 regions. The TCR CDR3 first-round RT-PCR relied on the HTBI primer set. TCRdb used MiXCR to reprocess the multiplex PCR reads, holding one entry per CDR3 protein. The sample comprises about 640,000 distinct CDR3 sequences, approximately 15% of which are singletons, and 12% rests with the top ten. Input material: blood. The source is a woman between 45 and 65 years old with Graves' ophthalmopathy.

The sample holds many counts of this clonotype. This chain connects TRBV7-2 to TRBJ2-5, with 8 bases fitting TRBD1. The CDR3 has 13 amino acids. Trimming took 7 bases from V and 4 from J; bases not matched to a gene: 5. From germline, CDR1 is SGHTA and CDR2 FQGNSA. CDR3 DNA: TGTGCCAGCATCGGACAGGGCCGAGAGACCCAGTACTTC. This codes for CASIGQGRETQYF.

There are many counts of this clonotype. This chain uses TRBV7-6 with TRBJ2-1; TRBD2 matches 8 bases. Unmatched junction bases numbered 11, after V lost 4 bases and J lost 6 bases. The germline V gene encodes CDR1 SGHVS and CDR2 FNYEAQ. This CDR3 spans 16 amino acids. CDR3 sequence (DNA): TGTGCCAGCAGCTCGCGTACGGGAGGGCCGTTCAATGAGCAGTTCTTC. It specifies CASSSRTGGPFNEQFF.

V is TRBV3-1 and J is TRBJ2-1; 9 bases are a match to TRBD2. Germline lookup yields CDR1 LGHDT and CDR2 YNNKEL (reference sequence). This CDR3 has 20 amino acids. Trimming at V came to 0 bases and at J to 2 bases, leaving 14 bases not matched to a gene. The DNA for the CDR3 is TGTGCCAGCAGCCAAGATCAGGCGGGAGGGTATCCCCCCGCCTACAATGAGCAGTTCTTC. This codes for CASSQDQAGGYPPAYNEQFF.

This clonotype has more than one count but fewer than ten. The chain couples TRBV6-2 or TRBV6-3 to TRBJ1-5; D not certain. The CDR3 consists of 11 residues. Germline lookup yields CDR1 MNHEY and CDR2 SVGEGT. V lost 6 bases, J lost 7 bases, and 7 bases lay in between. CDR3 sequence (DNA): TGTGCCAGCAGGTCGGGCCAGCCCCAGCATTTT. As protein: CASRSGQPQHF.

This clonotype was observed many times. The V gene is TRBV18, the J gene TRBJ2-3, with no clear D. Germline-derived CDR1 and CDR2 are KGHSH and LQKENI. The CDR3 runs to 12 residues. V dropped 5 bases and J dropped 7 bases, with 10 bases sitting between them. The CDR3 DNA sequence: TGTGCCAGCTCATCCCGTCGATATACGCAGTATTTT. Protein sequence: CASSSRRYTQYF.

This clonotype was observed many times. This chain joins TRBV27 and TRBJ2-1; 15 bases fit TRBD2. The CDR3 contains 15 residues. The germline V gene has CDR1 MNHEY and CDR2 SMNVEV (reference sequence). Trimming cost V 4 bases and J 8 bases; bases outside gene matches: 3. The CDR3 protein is CASSYGLAGGYEQFF. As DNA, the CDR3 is TGTGCCAGCAGTTACGGACTAGCGGGAGGGTATGAGCAGTTCTTC.